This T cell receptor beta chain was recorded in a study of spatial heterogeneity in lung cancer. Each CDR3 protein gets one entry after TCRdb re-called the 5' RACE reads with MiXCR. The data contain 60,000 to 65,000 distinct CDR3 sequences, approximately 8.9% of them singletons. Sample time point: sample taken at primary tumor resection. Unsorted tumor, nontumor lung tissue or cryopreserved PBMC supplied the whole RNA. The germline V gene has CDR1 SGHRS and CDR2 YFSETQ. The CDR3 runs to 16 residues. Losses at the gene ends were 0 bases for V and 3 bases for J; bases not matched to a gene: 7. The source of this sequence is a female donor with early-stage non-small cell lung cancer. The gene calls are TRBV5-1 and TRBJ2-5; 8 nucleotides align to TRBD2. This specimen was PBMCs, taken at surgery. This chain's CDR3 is CASSLGWRGAKETQYF. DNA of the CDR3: TGCGCCAGCAGCTTGGGATGGCGGGGGGCGAAAGAGACCCAGTACTTC.